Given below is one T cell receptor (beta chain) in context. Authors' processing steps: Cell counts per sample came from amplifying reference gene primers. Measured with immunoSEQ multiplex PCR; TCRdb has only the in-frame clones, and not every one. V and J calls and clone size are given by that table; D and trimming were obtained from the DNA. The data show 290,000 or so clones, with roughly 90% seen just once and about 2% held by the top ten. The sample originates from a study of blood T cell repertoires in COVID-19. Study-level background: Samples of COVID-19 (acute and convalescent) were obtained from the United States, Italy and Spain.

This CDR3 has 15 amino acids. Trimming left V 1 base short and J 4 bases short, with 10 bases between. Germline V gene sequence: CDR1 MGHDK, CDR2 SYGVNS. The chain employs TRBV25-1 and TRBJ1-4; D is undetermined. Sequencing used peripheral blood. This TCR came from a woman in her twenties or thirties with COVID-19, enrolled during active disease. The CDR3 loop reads CASSESLKNNEKLFF. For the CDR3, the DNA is TGTGCCAGCAGTGAATCACTAAAGAATAATGAAAAACTGTTTTTT.